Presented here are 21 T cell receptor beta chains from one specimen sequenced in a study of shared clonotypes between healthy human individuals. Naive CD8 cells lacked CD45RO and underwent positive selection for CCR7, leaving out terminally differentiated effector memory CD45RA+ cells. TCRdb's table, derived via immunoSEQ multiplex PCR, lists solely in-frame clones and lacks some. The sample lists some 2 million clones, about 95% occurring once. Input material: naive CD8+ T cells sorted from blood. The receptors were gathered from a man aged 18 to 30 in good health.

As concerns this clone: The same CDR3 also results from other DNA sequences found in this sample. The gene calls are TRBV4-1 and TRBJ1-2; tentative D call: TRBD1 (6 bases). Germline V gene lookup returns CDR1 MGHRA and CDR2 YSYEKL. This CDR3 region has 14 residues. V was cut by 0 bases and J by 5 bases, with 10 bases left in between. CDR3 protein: CASSQDLGGYGYTF. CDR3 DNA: TGCGCCAGCAGCCAAGATCTAGGGGGGTATGGCTACACCTTC.

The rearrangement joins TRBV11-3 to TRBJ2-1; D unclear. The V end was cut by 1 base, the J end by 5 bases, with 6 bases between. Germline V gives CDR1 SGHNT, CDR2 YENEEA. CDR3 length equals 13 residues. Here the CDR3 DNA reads TGTGCCAGCAGCTTAGGACCCAACAATGAGCAGTTCTTC. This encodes CASSLGPNNEQFF.

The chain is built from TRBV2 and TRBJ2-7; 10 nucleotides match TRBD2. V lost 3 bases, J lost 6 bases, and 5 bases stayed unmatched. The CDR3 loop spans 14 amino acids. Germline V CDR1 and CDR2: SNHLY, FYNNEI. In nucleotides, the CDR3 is TGTGCCAGCAGTGAGCCTAGCGGGAGTCTCGAGCAGTACTTC. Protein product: CASSEPSGSLEQYF.

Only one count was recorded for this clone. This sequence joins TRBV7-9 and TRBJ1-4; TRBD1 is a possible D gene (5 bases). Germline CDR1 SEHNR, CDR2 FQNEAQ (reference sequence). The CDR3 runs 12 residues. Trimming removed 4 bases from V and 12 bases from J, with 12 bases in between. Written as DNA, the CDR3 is TGTGCCAGCAGCTCGGACATTGGGGAACTGTTTTTT. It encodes CASSSDIGELFF.

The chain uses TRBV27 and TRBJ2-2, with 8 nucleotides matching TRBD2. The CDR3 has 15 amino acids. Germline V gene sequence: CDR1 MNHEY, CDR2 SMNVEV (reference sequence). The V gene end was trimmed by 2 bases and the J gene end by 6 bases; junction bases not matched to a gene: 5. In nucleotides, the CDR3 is TGTGCCAGCAGTTTAGCGGGAGGCCCCCCCGGGGAGCTGTTTTTT. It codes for CASSLAGGPPGELFF.

In DNA form, the CDR3 reads TGTGCCAGCAGCACCCGGGACAAACTTTACGAGCAGTACTTC. Amino acids: CASSTRDKLYEQYF. V gene TRBV7-9 combines with J gene TRBJ2-7, with D possibly TRBD1 on 6 matching bases. The germline gives CDR1 SEHNR, CDR2 FQNEAQ (reference sequence). Trimming removed 5 bases at V and 4 bases at J, with 15 bases between. This CDR3 is built from 14 residues.

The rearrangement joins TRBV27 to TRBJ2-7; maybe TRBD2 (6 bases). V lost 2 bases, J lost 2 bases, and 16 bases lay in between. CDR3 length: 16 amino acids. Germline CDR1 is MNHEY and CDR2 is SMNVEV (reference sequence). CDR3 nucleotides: TGTGCCAGCAGTTTAGAGCCGTCTAGCGAGGCCTACGAGCAGTACTTC. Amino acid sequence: CASSLEPSSEAYEQYF.

DNA of the CDR3: TGTGCCAGCAGCTTAGATCTAGCGGGAGGTTTCCAAGAGACCCAGTACTTC. Amino acid sequence: CASSLDLAGGFQETQYF. The gene calls are TRBV7-6 and TRBJ2-5; 11 bases are a match to TRBD2. The V and J ends lost 1 base and 1 base, in that order; junction bases with no gene match: 5. CDR3 size: 17 residues. Germline V gene data show CDR1 as SGHVS and CDR2 as FNYEAQ.

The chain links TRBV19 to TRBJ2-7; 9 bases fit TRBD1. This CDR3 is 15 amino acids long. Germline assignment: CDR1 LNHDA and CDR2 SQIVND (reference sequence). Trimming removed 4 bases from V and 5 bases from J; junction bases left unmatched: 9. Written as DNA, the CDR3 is TGTGCCAGTAGTAGTAGCAGGGGACAGGGCCACGAGCAGTACTTC. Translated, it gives CASSSSRGQGHEQYF.

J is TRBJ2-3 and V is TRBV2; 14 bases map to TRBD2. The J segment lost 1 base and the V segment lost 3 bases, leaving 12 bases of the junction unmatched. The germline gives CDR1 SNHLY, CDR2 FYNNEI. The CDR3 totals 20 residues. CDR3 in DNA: TGTGCCAGCAGTGATGCACTCGGGACTAGCGGGGGCCGGGGCACAGATACGCAGTATTTT. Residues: CASSDALGTSGGRGTDTQYF.

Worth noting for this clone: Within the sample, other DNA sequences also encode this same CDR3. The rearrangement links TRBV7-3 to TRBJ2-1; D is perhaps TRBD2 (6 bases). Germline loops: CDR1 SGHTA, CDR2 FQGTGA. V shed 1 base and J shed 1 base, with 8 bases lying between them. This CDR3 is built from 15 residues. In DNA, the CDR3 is TGTGCCAGCAGCTTAATGGGAGGTTCCTACAATGAGCAGTTCTTC. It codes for CASSLMGGSYNEQFF.

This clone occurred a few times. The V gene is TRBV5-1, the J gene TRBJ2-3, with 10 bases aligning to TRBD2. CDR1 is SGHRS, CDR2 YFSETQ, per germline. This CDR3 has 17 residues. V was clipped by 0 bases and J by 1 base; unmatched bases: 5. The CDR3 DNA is TGCGCCAGCAGCTTGGAGAGAAGCGGGGGGGGCACAGATACGCAGTATTTT. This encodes CASSLERSGGGTDTQYF.

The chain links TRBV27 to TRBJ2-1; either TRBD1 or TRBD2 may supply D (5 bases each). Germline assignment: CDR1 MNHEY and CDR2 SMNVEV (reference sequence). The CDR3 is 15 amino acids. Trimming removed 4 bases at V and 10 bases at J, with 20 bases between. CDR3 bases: TGTGCCAGCAGTTCCGCAATAATTGGGGGAAGGGAGCAGTTCTTC. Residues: CASSSAIIGGREQFF.

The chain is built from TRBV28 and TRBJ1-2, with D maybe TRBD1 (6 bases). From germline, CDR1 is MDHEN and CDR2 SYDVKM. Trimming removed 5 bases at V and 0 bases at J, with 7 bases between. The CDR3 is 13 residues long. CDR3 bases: TGTGCCAGCAGTGGACAGCCTAACTATGGCTACACCTTC. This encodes CASSGQPNYGYTF.

The CDR3 protein is CASITIYGGTEAFF. The CDR3 nucleotides read TGTGCCAGCATCACTATTTATGGAGGCACTGAAGCTTTCTTT. This chain links TRBV28 with TRBJ1-1; D is unclear. Per the germline V gene, CDR1 is MDHEN and CDR2 is SYDVKM. V lost 7 bases to trimming and J lost 4 bases, with 16 bases between them. This CDR3 region has 14 residues.

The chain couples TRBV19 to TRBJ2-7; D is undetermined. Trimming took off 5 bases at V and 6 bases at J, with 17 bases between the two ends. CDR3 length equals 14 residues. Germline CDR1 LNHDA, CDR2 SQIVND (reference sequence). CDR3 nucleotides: TGTGCCAGTAGTCCCCGATTTACAGATGCCGAGCAGTACTTC. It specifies CASSPRFTDAEQYF.

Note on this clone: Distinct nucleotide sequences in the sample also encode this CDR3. CDR3 protein: CASSPTNTGELFF. The CDR3 DNA is TGTGCCAGCAGCCCCACTAACACCGGGGAGCTGTTTTTT. The rearrangement links TRBV7-6 to TRBJ2-2, with D uncertain. The CDR3 spans 13 residues. The germline CDR1 and CDR2 sequences are SGHVS and FNYEAQ. V dropped 5 bases and J dropped 2 bases, with 6 bases sitting between them.

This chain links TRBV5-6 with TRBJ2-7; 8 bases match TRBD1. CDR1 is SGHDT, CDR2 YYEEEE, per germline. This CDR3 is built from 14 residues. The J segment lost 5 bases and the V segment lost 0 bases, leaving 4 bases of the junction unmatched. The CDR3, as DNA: TGTGCCAGCAGCTTGGGTTCAGGGGGCCACGAGCAGTACTTC. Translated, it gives CASSLGSGGHEQYF.

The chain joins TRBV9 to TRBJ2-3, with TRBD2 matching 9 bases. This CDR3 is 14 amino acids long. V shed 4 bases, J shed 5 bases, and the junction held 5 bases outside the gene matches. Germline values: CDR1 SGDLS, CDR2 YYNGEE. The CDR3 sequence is CASSPLAGKDTQYF. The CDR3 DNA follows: TGTGCCAGCAGCCCCCTAGCGGGGAAAGATACGCAGTATTTT.

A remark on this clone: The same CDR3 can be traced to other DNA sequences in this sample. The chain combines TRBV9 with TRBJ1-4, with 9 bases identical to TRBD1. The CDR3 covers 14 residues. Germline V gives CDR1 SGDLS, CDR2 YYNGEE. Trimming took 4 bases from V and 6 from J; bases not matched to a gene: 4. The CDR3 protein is CASSLTGGDEKLFF. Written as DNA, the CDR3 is TGTGCCAGCAGCCTCACAGGGGGCGATGAAAAACTGTTTTTT.

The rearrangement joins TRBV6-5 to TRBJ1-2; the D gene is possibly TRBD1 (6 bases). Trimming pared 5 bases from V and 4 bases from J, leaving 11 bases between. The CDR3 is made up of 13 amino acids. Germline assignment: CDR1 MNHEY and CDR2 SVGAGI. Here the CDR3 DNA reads TGTGCCAGCAGTGCAGGGGATTCCTATGGCTACACCTTC. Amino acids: CASSAGDSYGYTF.